The source of this T cell receptor beta chain is a study of blood T cell repertoires in COVID-19. The ends were cut back, 4 bases at V and 4 bases at J, with 16 bases in the middle. The germline V gene has CDR1 LNHDA and CDR2 SQIVND (reference sequence). This CDR3 has 15 amino acids. The authors' processing: Quantification of nucleated cells was approximated via reference gene primer amplification. TCRdb's copy holds only in-frame clones and misses some; the assay was immunoSEQ multiplex PCR. V and J calls and clone size are copied from that table; D and trimming were computed from the DNA. The data show over 70,000 clones, with about 80% seen just once and 18% held by the top ten.

The V call is TRBV19, the J call TRBJ1-2; D remains unclear. The sequencing sample was made of peripheral blood. This sequence originates from a man aged 65-85 years who had recovered from COVID-19. The CDR3 reads CASSTPGLDFYGYTF. DNA of the CDR3: TGTGCCAGTAGTACCCCAGGATTAGATTTCTATGGCTACACCTTC.